This T cell receptor (beta chain) appears in the sequencing data of a study of blood T cell repertoires in COVID-19. Overall study: The United States, Italy and Spain were the sources of the acute and convalescent COVID-19 samples. The cDNA or gDNA used as material had been derived from T cells, B-cell-depleted T cells, or PBMCs.

Authors' analysis steps: Amplification from reference gene primers served as the basis for estimated nucleated cell counts. The method was immunoSEQ multiplex PCR; TCRdb's version includes in-frame clones alone and lacks a portion of them. V and J calls and clone size are given by that table; D and trimming were obtained from the DNA. The sample has about 110,000 clones; 85% to 90% are singletons. Germline V gene data show CDR1 as LNHDA and CDR2 as SQIVND (reference sequence). The CDR3 length is 17 residues. Trimming cost V 6 bases and J 0 bases, with 18 bases left between them. The sequence derives from a human donor in a cohort sampled during active COVID-19. The J gene is TRBJ1-3, the V gene TRBV19; D not resolved. The material sequenced was peripheral blood. The CDR3: CASRSDFGRISGNTIYF. Written as DNA, the CDR3 is TGTGCCAGTAGATCGGATTTTGGGAGAATCTCTGGAAACACCATATATTTT. The whole variable domain, remainder taken from reference TRBV19 and TRBJ1-3, is DGGITQSPKYLFRKEGQNVTLSCEQNLNHDAMYWYRQDPGQGLRLIYYSQIVNDFQKGDIAEGYSVSREKKESFPLTVTSAQKNPTAFYLCASRSDFGRISGNTIYFGEGSWLTVV.